The 22 T cell receptor beta chains below all came from one sample that was sequenced in a study of Graves' ophthalmopathy and Graves' hyperthyroidism. The authors amplified TCR beta CDR3 regions, and they did so from RNA transcripts for repertoire sequencing. HTBI primers primed a first-round RT-PCR, and a second-round multiplex PCR followed. TCRdb analysed the multiplex PCR reads with MiXCR anew, one entry per CDR3 protein. The sample carries about 180,000 distinct CDR3 sequences, roughly two fifths recorded once. The sample taken for sequencing was peripheral blood. Receptors were obtained from a woman in her thirties or forties with Graves' ophthalmopathy.

The genes are TRBV7-2 and TRBJ2-5; no reliable D call. Germline CDR1 SGHTA, CDR2 FQGNSA. V was shortened by 1 base and J by 4 bases, with 10 bases between the two germline ends. The CDR3 runs 14 residues. CDR3: CASSLVVRGETQYF. In DNA form, the CDR3 reads TGTGCCAGCAGCTTAGTAGTGCGCGGAGAGACCCAGTACTTC.

The V and J genes are TRBV20-1 and TRBJ2-7, with TRBD1 identical over 12 bases. CDR1 and CDR2 (germline): DFQATT, SNEGSKA (reference sequence). Unmatched junction bases numbered 6, after V lost 3 bases and J lost 6 bases. The CDR3 has 14 amino acids. The CDR3 DNA reads TGCAGTGCTAGTCTGGGGACAGGGGGCAGCGAGCAGTACTTC. Protein sequence: CSASLGTGGSEQYF.

V and J are TRBV6-1 and TRBJ1-1, with D perhaps matching TRBD1 (6 bases). Germline CDR1 is MNHNS and CDR2 is SASEGT. The CDR3 spans 15 residues. Trimming removed 4 bases from V and 0 bases from J, with 12 bases in between. The CDR3 DNA reads as TGTGCCAGCAGTGCGACGGACAGCCTGAACACTGAAGCTTTCTTT. It is translated as CASSATDSLNTEAFF.

There are many counts of this clonotype. The CDR3 coding sequence is TGCGCCAGCAGTGGGGGTGCAGGGGGGAATTCACCCCTCCACTTT. Translation: CASSGGAGGNSPLHF. This rearrangement joins TRBV4-1 to TRBJ1-6; 7 bases line up with TRBD1. V lost 6 bases to trimming and J lost 7 bases; unmatched junction nucleotides: 9. Looked up from germline, CDR1 is MGHRA and CDR2 is YSYEKL. The CDR3 has 15 residues.

Ten or more counts support this clonotype. V is TRBV6-5 and J is TRBJ1-2; D may be TRBD1 (5 bases). This CDR3 comprises 15 residues. The V end was cut by 4 bases, the J end by 4 bases, with 16 bases between. CDR1 and CDR2 from the germline V gene are MNHEY and SVGAGI. CDR3 region: CASSSGALGSYGYTF. In nucleotides, the CDR3 is TGTGCCAGCAGTTCCGGGGCTCTAGGGAGCTATGGCTACACCTTC.

At least ten counts were recorded for this clonotype. The chain links TRBV5-4 to TRBJ2-6; tentatively, D is TRBD1 or TRBD2 (5 bases each). The CDR3 spans 18 residues. CDR1 SGHNT and CDR2 YYREEE come from the germline V gene (reference sequence). The V and J ends lost 4 bases and 0 bases respectively, with 17 bases between them. As DNA, the CDR3 is TGTGCCAGCAGCGTGAGAGGGGTTTGGGGCTCTGGGGCCAACGTCCTGACTTTC. This codes for CASSVRGVWGSGANVLTF.

This clonotype has a count of ten or more. The chain combines TRBV19 with TRBJ1-5; D not certain. Germline CDR1 and CDR2: LNHDA and SQIVND (reference sequence). The CDR3 contains 15 residues. Trimming removed 5 bases at V and 4 bases at J, with 15 bases between. The CDR3 DNA is TGTGCCAGTAGTCCGCTCGCACGCTCTAATCAGCCCCAGCATTTT. Translated, it gives CASSPLARSNQPQHF.

This clonotype was seen ten or more times. The gene calls are TRBV28 and TRBJ2-5; D is ambiguous. The V gene lost 6 bases and the J gene lost 4 bases, with 9 bases spanning the gap. The germline V gene encodes CDR1 MDHEN and CDR2 SYDVKM. This CDR3 is built from 12 residues. CDR3 nucleotides: TGTGCCAGCAGGGCGGTATTAGAGACCCAGTACTTC. Protein: CASRAVLETQYF.

This rearrangement joins TRBV7-8 to TRBJ1-1; D possibly corresponds to TRBD1 (6 bases). The CDR3 totals 15 residues. The V gene's germline CDR1 is SGHVS and CDR2 FQNEAQ. The V gene lost 7 bases and the J gene lost 10 bases, with 25 bases spanning the gap. Written as DNA, the CDR3 is TGTGCCAGCACCGGACCTGCCAGGGGTTTTCAGGTAGCTTTCTTT. Its translation is CASTGPARGFQVAFF.

The rearrangement links TRBV19 to TRBJ2-2, with D unresolved. The CDR3 sequence is 15 residues long. Germline-derived CDR1 and CDR2 are LNHDA and SQIVND (reference sequence). V lost 6 bases to trimming and J lost 0 bases, with 11 bases between them. Written as DNA, the CDR3 is TGTGCCAGTAGGGGTGGCGCATCGAACACCGGGGAGCTGTTTTTT. This gives the protein CASRGGASNTGELFF.

In its sample, this clonotype was seen many times. The chain has TRBV24-1 and TRBJ2-5; 7 bases line up with TRBD2. The CDR3 covers 15 residues. Trimming cost V 10 bases and J 2 bases; bases outside gene matches: 12. The germline CDR1 and CDR2 sequences are KGHDR and SFDVKD. Written as DNA, the CDR3 is TGTGCCACGCTACAACTAGCGTTGGTTCAAGAGACCCAGTACTTC. Translation: CATLQLALVQETQYF.

The chain joins TRBV6-5 to TRBJ1-1; a possible D gene is TRBD1 (6 bases). This CDR3 spans 16 amino acids. In germline, CDR1 is MNHEY, CDR2 SVGAGI. Trimming left V 0 bases short and J 4 bases short, with 15 bases between. CDR3 bases: TGTGCCAGCAGTTACTCGTATGGGGAAGGGGGCACTGAAGCTTTCTTT. Translated, it gives CASSYSYGEGGTEAFF.

This clonotype was counted at least ten times. This chain connects TRBV10-3 to TRBJ1-2; 11 positions match TRBD1. Germline V CDR1 and CDR2: ENHRY, SYGVKD. CDR3 length: 16 amino acids. The V and J ends lost 1 base and 4 bases, in that order; junction bases with no gene match: 5. Here the CDR3 DNA reads TGTGCCATCAGTGAGTTCCGGGACAGGGGGTCCTATGGCTACACCTTC. Protein: CAISEFRDRGSYGYTF.

This clonotype counts as medium-sized. J is TRBJ2-7 and V is TRBV28; D is unclear. Per the germline V gene, CDR1 is MDHEN and CDR2 is SYDVKM. With 7 bases removed from V and 9 bases from J, the gap between germline ends came to 13 bases. This CDR3 region has 11 residues. CDR3 coding DNA: TGTGCCAGCAATATGGGTTTAGCGCAGTACTTC. Translating it yields CASNMGLAQYF.

This clonotype was seen ten or more times. The junction does not match germline at one end; this may be a read error. The chain links TRBV6-1 to TRBJ2-7; D remains ambiguous. The germline gives CDR1 MNHNS, CDR2 SASEGT. The CDR3 consists of 15 residues. This CDR3 is CVSSDLGPSSYEQYF. The DNA of the CDR3 is TGTGTCAGCAGTGATCTCGGCCCGAGCTCCTACGAGCAGTACTTC.

The sample holds many counts of this clonotype. The chain has TRBV6-5 and TRBJ1-1; D possibly corresponds to TRBD1 (5 bases). The germline V gene encodes CDR1 MNHEY and CDR2 SVGAGI. The CDR3 covers 16 residues. V lost 0 bases to trimming and J lost 3 bases, with 14 bases between them. The CDR3 here is CASSYSFRGRDTEAFF. As DNA, the CDR3 is TGTGCCAGCAGTTACTCGTTTAGGGGTAGGGACACTGAAGCTTTCTTT.

The chain employs TRBV6-1 and TRBJ1-2; 9 bases map to TRBD1. V dropped 7 bases and J dropped 3; count of bases not matched to a gene: 9. This CDR3 has 15 residues. Germline CDR1 reads MNHNS; CDR2 reads SASEGT. CDR3 protein: CASTPGQGKDYGYTF. CDR3 sequence (DNA): TGTGCCAGCACCCCCGGACAGGGGAAGGACTATGGCTACACCTTC.

This clonotype was counted many times. The CDR3 DNA reads as TGTGCCAGCAGCTTAGCGGAAAATACAGATACGCAGTATTTT. It codes for CASSLAENTDTQYF. The V call is TRBV7-8, the J call TRBJ2-3; D is unresolved. Germline CDR1 is SGHVS and CDR2 is FQNEAQ. CDR3 size: 14 residues. V shed 0 bases and J shed 3 bases, with 7 bases lying between them.

This clonotype was detected many times. This chain uses TRBV28 with TRBJ1-1; a weak D match, TRBD1 (6 bases). Germline V CDR1 and CDR2: MDHEN, SYDVKM. Trimming cost V 2 bases and J 4 bases, with 14 bases left between them. The CDR3 covers 15 residues. CDR3 sequence (DNA): TGTGCCAGCAGTTTACTCAGGGGTAGAGGCACTGAAGCTTTCTTT. Translation: CASSLLRGRGTEAFF.

The chain joins TRBV28 to TRBJ1-2; D is possibly TRBD1 (5 bases). Germline CDR1 MDHEN, CDR2 SYDVKM. This CDR3 has 13 residues. The V and J ends lost 6 bases and 4 bases respectively, with 12 bases between them. For the CDR3, the DNA is TGTGCCAGCAGGGGGGAGAGATTCTATGGCTACACCTTC. It yields the protein CASRGERFYGYTF.

This clonotype has ten or more counts. The chain combines TRBV9 with TRBJ1-1; D possibly corresponds to TRBD1 (6 bases). The CDR3 is made up of 15 amino acids. V gave up 0 bases and J gave up 3 bases, with 12 bases separating them. Germline V lookup: CDR1 SGDLS, CDR2 YYNGEE. The CDR3 coding sequence is TGTGCCAGCAGCGTAGATTGGGCAGGGGACACTGAAGCTTTCTTT. Protein sequence: CASSVDWAGDTEAFF.

This clonotype has a handful of counts. V usage is TRBV12-3 or TRBV12-4 and J usage is TRBJ1-1; 7 bases fit TRBD1. The V gene end was trimmed by 3 bases and the J gene end by 7 bases; junction bases not matched to a gene: 8. The CDR3 has 14 residues. The CDR3, as DNA: TGTGCCAGCAGTTTCCTGGTCCGGGACAGTGAAGCTTTCTTT. It is translated as CASSFLVRDSEAFF.